This TCR beta chain comes out of a study of T cell repertoires in aging, cancer and after chemotherapy. Study at large: Clear clonal overlap appeared across healthy donor samples taken over several months to years. Some 9.4 million TCR reads made up the full dataset. Whole-study findings and limits: Untreated cancer patients had significantly lower blood TCR diversity than age-matched healthy donors. In each cancer cohort, median generation probability increased across chemotherapy, suggesting thymic output rebounded.

To note about this clonotype: Its antigen is still unknown.

Peripheral blood genomic DNA, not sorted cells or RNA, was the template. TRB rearrangements spanning V, D and J were amplified using mixed TRB-A/B primers. TCRdb re-derived calls from the multiplex PCR reads in MiXCR, one entry per CDR3 protein. The table shows more than 15,000 distinct CDR3 sequences, with about 50% occurring only once. Sequencing input: blood. This receptor was obtained from a human donor in good health.

This chain's CDR3 is CASSDSGVGPLHF. In nucleotides, the CDR3 is TGTGCCAGCAGTGACTCAGGGGTAGGACCCCTCCACTTT. The chain recombines TRBV6-4 with TRBJ1-6; D might be TRBD1 (5 bases). V was pared by 0 bases and J by 12 bases, with 9 bases between. CDR3 length equals 13 residues. Germline V gene lookup returns CDR1 MRHNA and CDR2 SNTAGT.